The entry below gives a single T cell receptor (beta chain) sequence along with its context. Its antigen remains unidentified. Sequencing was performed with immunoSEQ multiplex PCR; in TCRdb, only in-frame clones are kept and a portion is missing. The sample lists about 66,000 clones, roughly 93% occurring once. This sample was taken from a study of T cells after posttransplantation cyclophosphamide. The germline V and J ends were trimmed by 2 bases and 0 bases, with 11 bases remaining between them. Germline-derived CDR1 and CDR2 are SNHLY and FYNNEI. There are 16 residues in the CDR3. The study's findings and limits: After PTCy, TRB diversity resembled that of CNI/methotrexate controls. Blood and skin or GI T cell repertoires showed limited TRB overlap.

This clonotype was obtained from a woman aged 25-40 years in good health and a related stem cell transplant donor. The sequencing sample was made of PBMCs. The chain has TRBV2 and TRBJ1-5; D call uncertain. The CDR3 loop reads CASSETADPSNQPQHF. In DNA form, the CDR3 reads TGTGCCAGCAGTGAAACGGCAGACCCTAGCAATCAGCCCCAGCATTTT.